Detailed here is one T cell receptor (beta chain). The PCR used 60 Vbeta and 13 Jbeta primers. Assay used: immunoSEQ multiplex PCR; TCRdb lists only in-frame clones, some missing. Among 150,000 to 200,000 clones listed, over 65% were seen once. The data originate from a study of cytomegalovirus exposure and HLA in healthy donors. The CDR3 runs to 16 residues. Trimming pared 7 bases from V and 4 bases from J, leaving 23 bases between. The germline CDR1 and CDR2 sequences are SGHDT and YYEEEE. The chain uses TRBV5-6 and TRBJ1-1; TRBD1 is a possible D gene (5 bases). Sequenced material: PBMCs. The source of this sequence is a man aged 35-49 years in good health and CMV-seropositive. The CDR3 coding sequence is TGTGCCAGCGCTCCGGGGGGAGGGGATAAGGGCACTGAAGCTTTCTTT. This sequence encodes CASAPGGGDKGTEAFF.